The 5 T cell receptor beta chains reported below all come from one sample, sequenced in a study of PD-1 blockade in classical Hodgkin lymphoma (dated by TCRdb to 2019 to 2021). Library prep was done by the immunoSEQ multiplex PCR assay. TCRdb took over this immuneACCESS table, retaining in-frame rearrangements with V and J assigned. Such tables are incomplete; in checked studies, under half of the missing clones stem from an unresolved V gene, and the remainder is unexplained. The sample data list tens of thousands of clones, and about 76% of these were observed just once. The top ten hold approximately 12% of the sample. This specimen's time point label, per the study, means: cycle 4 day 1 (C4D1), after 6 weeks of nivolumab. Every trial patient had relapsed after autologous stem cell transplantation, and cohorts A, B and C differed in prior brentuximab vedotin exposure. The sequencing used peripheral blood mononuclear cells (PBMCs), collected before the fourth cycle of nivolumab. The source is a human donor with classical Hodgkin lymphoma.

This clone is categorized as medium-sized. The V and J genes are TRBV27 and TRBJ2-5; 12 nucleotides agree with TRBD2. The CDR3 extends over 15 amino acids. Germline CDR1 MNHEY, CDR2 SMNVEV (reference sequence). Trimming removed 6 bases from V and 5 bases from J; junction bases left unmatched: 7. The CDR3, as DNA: TGTGCCAGCAGAGCACTAGCGGGAGGAGGGGAGACCCAGTACTTC. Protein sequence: CASRALAGGGETQYF.

CDR3 region: CASSKRNFQGANYGYTF. For the CDR3, the DNA is TGTGCCAGCAGCAAGAGAAACTTCCAAGGAGCTAACTATGGCTACACCTTC. The rearrangement links TRBV21-1 to TRBJ1-2. TRBV21-1 is marked as a pseudogene. The CDR3 extends over 17 amino acids.

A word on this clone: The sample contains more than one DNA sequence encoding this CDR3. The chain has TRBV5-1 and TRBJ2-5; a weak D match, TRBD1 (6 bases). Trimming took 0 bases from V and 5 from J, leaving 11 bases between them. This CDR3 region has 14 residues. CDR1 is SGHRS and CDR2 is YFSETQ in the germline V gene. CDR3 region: CASSLVQGGETQYF. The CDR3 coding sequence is TGCGCCAGCAGCTTGGTACAGGGCGGGGAGACCCAGTACTTC.

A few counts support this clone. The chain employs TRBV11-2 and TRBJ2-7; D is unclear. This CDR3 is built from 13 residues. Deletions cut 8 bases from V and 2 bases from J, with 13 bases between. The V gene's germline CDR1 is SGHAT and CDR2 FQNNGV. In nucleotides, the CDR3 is TGTGCCAGCGGATTTTCACATCCCTACGAGCAGTACTTC. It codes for CASGFSHPYEQYF.

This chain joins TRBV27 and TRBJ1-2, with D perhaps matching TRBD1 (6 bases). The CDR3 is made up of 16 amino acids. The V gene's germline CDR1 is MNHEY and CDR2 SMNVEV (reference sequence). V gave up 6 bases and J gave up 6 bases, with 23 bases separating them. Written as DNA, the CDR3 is TGTGCCAGCAGCCTACGGCTACAGGGTACTGTTGATGGCTACACCTTC. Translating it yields CASSLRLQGTVDGYTF.